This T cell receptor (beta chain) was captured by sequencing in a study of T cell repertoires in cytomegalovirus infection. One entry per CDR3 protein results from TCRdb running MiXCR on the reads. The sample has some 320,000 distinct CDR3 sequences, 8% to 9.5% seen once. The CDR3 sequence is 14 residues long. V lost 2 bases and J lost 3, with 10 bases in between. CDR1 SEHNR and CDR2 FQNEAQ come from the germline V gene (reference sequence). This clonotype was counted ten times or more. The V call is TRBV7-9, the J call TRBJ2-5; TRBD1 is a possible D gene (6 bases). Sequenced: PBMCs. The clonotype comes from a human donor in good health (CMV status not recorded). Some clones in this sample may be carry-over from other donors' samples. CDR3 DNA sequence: TGTGCCAGCAGCTTATCGGCAGGGGAAGAGACCCAGTACTTC. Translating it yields CASSLSAGEETQYF.